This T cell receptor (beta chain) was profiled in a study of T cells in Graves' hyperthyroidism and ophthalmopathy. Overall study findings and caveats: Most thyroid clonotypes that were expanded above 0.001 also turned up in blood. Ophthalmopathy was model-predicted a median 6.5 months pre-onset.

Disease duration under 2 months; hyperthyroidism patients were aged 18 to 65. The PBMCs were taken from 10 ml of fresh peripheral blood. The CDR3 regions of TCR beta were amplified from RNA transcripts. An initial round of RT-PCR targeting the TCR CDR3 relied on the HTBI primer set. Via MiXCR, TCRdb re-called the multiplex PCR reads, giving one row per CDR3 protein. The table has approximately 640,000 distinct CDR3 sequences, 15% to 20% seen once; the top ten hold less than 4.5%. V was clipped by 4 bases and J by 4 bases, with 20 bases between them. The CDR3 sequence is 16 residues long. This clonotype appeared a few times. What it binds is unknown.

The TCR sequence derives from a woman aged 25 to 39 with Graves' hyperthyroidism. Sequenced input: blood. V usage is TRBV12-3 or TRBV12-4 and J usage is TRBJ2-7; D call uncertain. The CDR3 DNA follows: TGTGCCAGCAGTTCTAACGTATTTTTACCCTCTTACGAGCAGTACTTC. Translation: CASSSNVFLPSYEQYF.